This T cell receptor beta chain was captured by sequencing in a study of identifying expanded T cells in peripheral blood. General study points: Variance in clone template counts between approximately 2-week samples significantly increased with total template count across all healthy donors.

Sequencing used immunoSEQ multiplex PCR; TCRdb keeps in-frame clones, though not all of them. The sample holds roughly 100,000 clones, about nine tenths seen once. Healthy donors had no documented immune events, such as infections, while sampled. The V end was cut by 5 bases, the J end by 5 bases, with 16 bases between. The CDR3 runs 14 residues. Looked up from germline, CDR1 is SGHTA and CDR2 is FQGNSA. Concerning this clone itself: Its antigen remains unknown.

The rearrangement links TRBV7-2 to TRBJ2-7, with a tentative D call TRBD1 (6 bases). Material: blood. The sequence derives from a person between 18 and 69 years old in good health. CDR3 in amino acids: CASSPRGRGDEQYF. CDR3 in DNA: TGTGCCAGCAGCCCGCGTGGCAGGGGTGACGAGCAGTACTTC.